The 16 T cell receptor beta chains given below trace back to one sample, sequenced in a study of blood T cells in healthy people across ages (dated by TCRdb to between 2014 and 2017). Library preparation was by 5' RACE. The reads were generated on an Illumina HiSeq 2500. A second PCR of roughly 7 to 12 cycles was run with a J-beta primer mix and a sample-barcoded 5' primer. TCRdb cleaned the public reads at Q25 with fastp, built clones with MiXCR and kept in-frame beta chains. Each entry merges the rows of one CDR3 protein and shows their most common DNA and genes. This sample holds 650,000 to 1,000,000 distinct CDR3 sequences; 30% to 45% were observed only once. The ten most abundant clones make up 10% to 15% of the sample. The sample comprised blood. These receptors originate from a man younger than 30 in good health.

This CDR3 is CATSDPGQGITGELFF. CDR3 coding DNA: TGTGCCACCAGTGACCCCGGACAGGGGATTACCGGGGAGCTGTTTTTT. The genes are TRBV24-1 and TRBJ2-2; TRBD1 matches at 9 bases. V was pared by 4 bases and J by 5 bases, with 7 bases of the junction left unmatched. This CDR3 is built from 16 residues. Germline loops: CDR1 KGHDR, CDR2 SFDVKD.

The table lists this clonotype with a few counts. The rearrangement joins TRBV7-9 to TRBJ1-2; the match to TRBD1 covers 10 bases. V gave up 1 base and J gave up 6 bases; unmatched junction bases: 14. CDR3 size: 18 residues. Germline CDR1 SEHNR, CDR2 FQNEAQ (reference sequence). CDR3 DNA: TGTGCCAGCAGCTTAGTAGTGGGACAGGGGTCCAGTGGGGATGGCTACACCTTC. Amino acids: CASSLVVGQGSSGDGYTF.

Only one count was recorded for this clonotype. This rearrangement joins TRBV28 to TRBJ1-2, with TRBD1 identical over 9 bases. Trimming took 6 bases from V and 4 from J; bases not matched to a gene: 9. The CDR3 contains 15 residues. Germline lookup yields CDR1 MDHEN and CDR2 SYDVKM. The CDR3 nucleotides are TGTGCCAGCAGATCTAACCGGGACAGGGTCTATGGCTACACCTTC. It encodes CASRSNRDRVYGYTF.

CDR3 sequence: CASSKGVSTDTQYF. CDR3 DNA sequence: TGTGCCAGCAGTAAAGGGGTGAGCACAGATACGCAGTATTTT. V and J are TRBV6-1 and TRBJ2-3; tentatively, D is TRBD1 (5 bases). This CDR3 comprises 14 residues. CDR1 is MNHNS and CDR2 is SASEGT in the germline V gene. V lost 5 bases to trimming and J lost 0 bases, with 9 bases between them.

This clonotype was counted ten times or more. The rearrangement links TRBV6-6 to TRBJ1-1; no clear D gene. V was clipped by 2 bases and J by 1 base, with 8 bases between them. Germline CDR1 MNHNY, CDR2 SVGAGI (reference sequence). There are 14 residues in the CDR3. The CDR3 nucleotides are TGTGCCAGCAGTTACCATAAAGAGAACACTGAAGCTTTCTTT. Protein product: CASSYHKENTEAFF.

The J gene is TRBJ2-5, the V gene TRBV3-1; D gene unclear. With 1 base removed from V and 0 bases from J, the gap between germline ends came to 6 bases. The CDR3 totals 14 residues. Germline assignment: CDR1 LGHDT and CDR2 YNNKEL (reference sequence). The CDR3 DNA sequence: TGTGCCAGCAGCCAAGTTCTGTACCAAGAGACCCAGTACTTC. Translation gives CASSQVLYQETQYF.

J is TRBJ2-3 and V is TRBV6-4; tentative D call: TRBD2 (5 bases). The CDR3 totals 15 residues. Germline CDR1 and CDR2: MRHNA and SNTAGT. V dropped 2 bases and J dropped 4 bases, with 13 bases sitting between them. The DNA of the CDR3 is TGTGCCAGCAGTGACCCGAAGGGAGCTCCAGATACGCAGTATTTT. This translates into CASSDPKGAPDTQYF.

This clonotype has at least ten counts. The chain couples TRBV5-1 to TRBJ2-7, with 10 bases lining up with TRBD1. Germline lookup yields CDR1 SGHRS and CDR2 YFSETQ. V lost 4 bases and J lost 1; bases outside the gene matches: 8. The CDR3 totals 16 residues. CDR3: CASSPSGQGVSYEQYF. Written as DNA, the CDR3 is TGCGCCAGCAGCCCTTCCGGACAGGGGGTTTCCTACGAGCAGTACTTC.

This clonotype was counted a few times. The rearrangement links TRBV10-3 to TRBJ1-3, with D perhaps TRBD1 (5 bases). The germline V and J ends were trimmed by 6 bases and 0 bases, with 12 bases remaining between them. Germline-derived CDR1 and CDR2 are ENHRY and SYGVKD. The CDR3 is 15 residues long. The DNA for the CDR3 is TGTGCCATCAGGGAGGGGCCGATCTCTGGAAACACCATATATTTT. This codes for CAIREGPISGNTIYF.

Ten or more counts support this clonotype. The chain joins TRBV12-3 or TRBV12-4 to TRBJ2-1; D is perhaps TRBD1 (6 bases). V was shortened by 5 bases and J by 7 bases, with 15 bases between the two germline ends. CDR3 size: 14 residues. The CDR3 nucleotides are TGTGCCAGCAGTGGAGGTCAACAGGGTAATGAGCAGTTCTTC. Its translation is CASSGGQQGNEQFF.

This clonotype was seen only a few times. V usage is TRBV14 and J usage is TRBJ1-1, with 10 nucleotides matching TRBD1. After removal of 0 bases from V and 4 bases from J, the junction contained 5 bases not matched to a gene. The CDR3 sequence is 16 residues long. Germline CDR1 is SGHDN and CDR2 is FVKESK. The CDR3 nucleotides read TGTGCCAGCAGCCAAGATTACGGGACAGGGGCCACTGAAGCTTTCTTT. The encoded protein is CASSQDYGTGATEAFF.

This chain connects TRBV6-6 to TRBJ1-6, with D perhaps TRBD1 (6 bases). The germline V gene has CDR1 MNHNY and CDR2 SVGAGI (reference sequence). The CDR3 has 15 amino acids. V gave up 0 bases and J gave up 9 bases, with 12 bases separating them. CDR3 amino acids: CASSYSGGASSPLHF. The CDR3 DNA follows: TGTGCCAGCAGTTACTCGGGGGGCGCGAGTTCACCCCTCCACTTT.

This clonotype has just a few counts. J is TRBJ2-2 and V is TRBV29-1; D gene uncertain. V lost 6 bases and J 0 bases, leaving 11 bases between the germline ends. Germline assignment: CDR1 SQVTM and CDR2 ANQGSEA. CDR3 length: 14 amino acids. CDR3 region: CSVRLASNTGELFF. The CDR3 DNA is TGCAGCGTCCGACTCGCCTCGAACACCGGGGAGCTGTTTTTT.

Regarding this clonotype: A read error is possible here, since a much larger clone lies one base away. J is TRBJ1-6 and V is TRBV4-3, with a possible D match to TRBD1 (6 bases). The germline CDR1 and CDR2 sequences are LGHNA and YSLEER. The CDR3 contains 14 residues. The CDR3 region has the DNA TGCGCCAGCAGCCAAGAAGGGGGGAATTCACCCCCCCACTTT. This encodes CASSQEGGNSPPHF.

The chain uses TRBV7-9 and TRBJ2-2, with TRBD1 matching over 9 bases. The trim removed 5 bases at V and 1 base at J, leaving 5 bases unmatched. Germline loops: CDR1 SEHNR, CDR2 FQNEAQ (reference sequence). The CDR3 sequence is 16 residues long. The CDR3 is CASSIRQGVNTGELFF. CDR3 bases: TGTGCCAGCAGCATTAGACAGGGGGTGAACACCGGGGAGCTGTTTTTT.

Concerning this clonotype itself: One junction end does not reproduce the germline sequence, and a read error may be involved. CDR3 amino acids: CASSQDAGGWSYERYF. CDR3 DNA: TGTGCCAGCAGCCAAGATGCAGGGGGTTGGTCCTACGAGCGGTACTTC. The V gene is TRBV14, the J gene TRBJ2-7, with 7 bases lining up with TRBD1. CDR3 length: 16 residues. Germline lookup yields CDR1 SGHDN and CDR2 FVKESK.